This T cell receptor beta chain was sequenced during a study of cytomegalovirus exposure and HLA in healthy donors. Notes on the study in general: Indistinguishable V segments, including TRBV6-2 and TRBV6-3, were excluded.

PCR involved 60 Vbeta and 13 Jbeta primers. Only in-frame clones appear in the TCRdb table, and some are missing; sequencing was by immunoSEQ multiplex PCR. The sample has 80,000 or so clones; 65% to 70% are singletons. A remark on this clone: Its target is unknown.

V gave up 0 bases and J gave up 0 bases; unmatched junction bases: 5. The germline V gene has CDR1 SGHTS and CDR2 YDEGEE. The CDR3 is 18 residues long. This clonotype originated in a woman between 50 and 59 years old in good health and CMV-seropositive. The rearrangement joins TRBV5-8 to TRBJ2-3; 12 bases agree with TRBD2. Sequencing was carried out using PBMCs. CDR3 residues: CASSLGASGGASTDTQYF. CDR3 nucleotide sequence: TGTGCCAGCAGCTTGGGGGCTAGCGGGGGGGCTAGCACAGATACGCAGTATTTT.